These 20 T cell receptor beta chains were sequenced from one sample in a study of T cell repertoires in cytomegalovirus infection. TCRdb called the reads again in MiXCR, with one record for every CDR3 protein. The sample has 900,000 to 950,000 distinct CDR3 sequences; around a third are singletons. Their antigens are not known. The material was cultured CD8+ T cells from PBMCs, obtained from culture after CMV antigen stimulation. These TCRs come from a human donor in good health (CMV status not recorded). Some clones in this sample may be carry-over from other donors' samples.

This clonotype was seen many times. The chain links TRBV7-6 to TRBJ2-4; D may be TRBD1 or TRBD2 (5 bases each). The ends were cut back, 1 base at V and 8 bases at J, with 12 bases in the middle. This CDR3 has 14 amino acids. Germline V gene data show CDR1 as SGHVS and CDR2 as FNYEAQ. The CDR3 nucleotides read TGTGCCAGCAGCTTAGGTGGGGCCGGGGACATTCAGTACTTC. Protein sequence: CASSLGGAGDIQYF.

This clonotype was observed many times. The V and J genes are TRBV7-9 and TRBJ2-7; 12 bases map to TRBD2. V shed 4 bases, J shed 4 bases, and the junction held 11 bases outside the gene matches. The CDR3 runs 17 residues. The V gene's germline CDR1 is SEHNR and CDR2 FQNEAQ (reference sequence). CDR3 DNA sequence: TGTGCCAGCAGCTCTACAGGGCTAGCGGGGGGGTCTTACGAGCAGTACTTC. This encodes CASSSTGLAGGSYEQYF. Together with reference TRBV7-9 and TRBJ2-7, the CDR3 gives the full variable domain: DTGVSQNPRHKITKRGQNVTFRCDPISEHNRLYWYRQTLGQGPEFLTYFQNEAQLEKSRLLSDRFSAERPKGSFSTLEIQRTEQGDSAMYLCASSSTGLAGGSYEQYFGPGTRLTVT.

Ten or more counts support this clonotype. The J gene is TRBJ2-1, the V gene TRBV7-9, with 8 bases matching TRBD2. V shed 9 bases and J 0 bases; nucleotides not matched to a gene: 16. The CDR3 length is 18 residues. The germline CDR1 and CDR2 sequences are SEHNR and FQNEAQ (reference sequence). CDR3 region: CASTRGSAGGSSYNEQFF. Here the CDR3 DNA reads TGTGCCAGTACGAGGGGAAGCGCGGGGGGCAGCTCCTACAATGAGCAGTTCTTC.

The chain combines TRBV24-1 with TRBJ2-2; D gene uncertain. Looked up from germline, CDR1 is KGHDR and CDR2 is SFDVKD. This CDR3 comprises 14 residues. The germline V and J ends were trimmed by 4 bases and 6 bases, with 11 bases remaining between them. CDR3 sequence: CATSDTRGPGELFF. The DNA of the CDR3 is TGTGCCACCAGTGACACCCGTGGTCCCGGGGAGCTGTTTTTT.

In the case of this clonotype: One junction end does not reproduce the germline sequence, and a read error may be involved. The chain employs TRBV7-3 and TRBJ2-5; D unresolved. CDR3 length: 13 residues. In germline, CDR1 is SGHTA, CDR2 FQGTGA. For the CDR3, the DNA is TGTGCCAACAGCTCAGCAGGTGGGGAGACCCAGTACTTC. Protein sequence: CANSSAGGETQYF.

This CDR3 is CASITTSGGTGAKETSYNEQFF. CDR3 DNA: TGTGCCAGCATAACGACTAGCGGGGGGACCGGCGCGAAAGAAACCTCCTACAATGAGCAGTTCTTC. The gene calls are TRBV12-3 or TRBV12-4 and TRBJ2-1, with 13 bases identical to TRBD2. J was trimmed by 0 bases and V by 7 bases; bases with no gene match: 21. There are 22 residues in the CDR3.

This clonotype was seen ten or more times. J is TRBJ1-5 and V is TRBV11-1; D is perhaps TRBD1 (5 bases). This CDR3 comprises 15 residues. Looked up from germline, CDR1 is SGHAT and CDR2 is FQDESV (reference sequence). The V gene lost 5 bases and the J gene lost 2 bases, with 13 bases spanning the gap. CDR3 DNA sequence: TGTGCCAGCAGCCTGGACACTGGCGGCAATCAGCCCCAGCATTTT. It codes for CASSLDTGGNQPQHF.

This clonotype showed up just a few times. The genes are TRBV6-1 and TRBJ2-1; 7 positions agree with TRBD2. The V and J ends lost 8 bases and 4 bases, in that order; junction bases with no gene match: 5. CDR3 size: 13 residues. The germline V gene has CDR1 MNHNS and CDR2 SASEGT. CDR3 amino acids: CASVSGVYNEQFF. The CDR3 DNA reads TGTGCCAGCGTGAGCGGGGTATACAATGAGCAGTTCTTC.

This sequence joins TRBV12-5 and TRBJ2-7; either TRBD1 or TRBD2 may supply D (5 bases each). Trimming cost V 6 bases and J 6 bases, with 6 bases left between them. Germline lookup yields CDR1 LGHNT and CDR2 FRNRAP. CDR3 length: 10 amino acids. CDR3 in amino acids: CASGGVEQYF. CDR3 DNA: TGTGCTAGTGGGGGGGTCGAGCAGTACTTC.

The gene calls are TRBV11-3 and TRBJ2-1; 10 bases are shared with TRBD1. The V segment lost 5 bases and the J segment 7 bases; nucleotides outside the gene matches: 14. Looked up from germline, CDR1 is SGHNT and CDR2 is YENEEA. The CDR3 is 17 amino acids. This CDR3 reads CASSPRSGQGSRNEQFF. As DNA, the CDR3 is TGTGCCAGCAGCCCGCGGTCGGGACAGGGGAGTCGGAATGAGCAGTTCTTC.

The genes are TRBV19 and TRBJ2-7; D is uncertain. The germline V gene has CDR1 LNHDA and CDR2 SQIVND (reference sequence). Trimming pared 0 bases from V and 1 base from J, leaving 16 bases between. This CDR3 region has 17 residues. The CDR3 sequence is CASSIDAALDRSYEQYF. The CDR3 coding sequence is TGTGCCAGTAGTATAGACGCGGCGCTGGACCGATCCTACGAGCAGTACTTC.

This clonotype was detected ten times or more. This chain links TRBV6-2 or TRBV6-3 with TRBJ1-1; the match to TRBD1 covers 9 bases. The CDR3 is made up of 18 amino acids. V dropped 0 bases and J dropped 4; count of bases not matched to a gene: 12. Germline V gene sequence: CDR1 MNHEY, CDR2 SVGEGT. CDR3 in amino acids: CASSYSTSGTGIGTEAFF. The CDR3 bases are TGTGCCAGCAGTTACTCCACCTCCGGGACAGGGATTGGCACTGAAGCTTTCTTT.

The chain uses TRBV7-9 and TRBJ1-2; D unclear. V dropped 0 bases and J dropped 12 bases, with 14 bases sitting between them. The CDR3 runs 13 residues. The germline V gene encodes CDR1 SEHNR and CDR2 FQNEAQ (reference sequence). This chain's CDR3 is CASSLATSAGDTF. The CDR3 nucleotides read TGTGCCAGCAGCTTAGCGACAAGTGCGGGCGACACCTTC.

This clonotype was seen more than once but under ten times. This chain links TRBV28 with TRBJ2-2; D remains ambiguous. Trimming removed 7 bases from V and 4 bases from J, with 22 bases in between. The CDR3 sequence is 17 residues long. Germline-derived CDR1 and CDR2 are MDHEN and SYDVKM. This CDR3 is CASTNHMIGYGTGELFF. CDR3 bases: TGTGCCAGCACCAACCATATGATAGGGTACGGCACCGGGGAGCTGTTTTTT.

The table lists this clonotype with a few counts. This chain links TRBV10-2 with TRBJ2-7, with a weak D call TRBD2 (5 bases). Trimming pared 3 bases from V and 4 bases from J, leaving 10 bases between. The CDR3 runs 13 residues. In germline, CDR1 is WSHSY, CDR2 SAAADI. This CDR3 reads CASSDEGGYEQYF. The CDR3 coding sequence is TGCGCCAGCAGTGATGAGGGCGGGTACGAGCAGTACTTC.

In this sample, this clonotype turned up a few times. The J gene is TRBJ2-2, the V gene TRBV12-3 or TRBV12-4; D not resolved. CDR3 length equals 18 residues. The ends were cut back, 3 bases at V and 1 base at J, with 18 bases in the middle. This CDR3 is CASSFLLSWQENTGELFF. The CDR3, as DNA: TGTGCCAGCAGTTTTCTTCTATCGTGGCAGGAGAACACCGGGGAGCTGTTTTTT.

This clonotype was seen a handful of times. This chain uses TRBV12-3 or TRBV12-4 with TRBJ2-3; D is ambiguous. Trimming cost V 2 bases and J 7 bases, with 4 bases left between them. CDR3 length: 11 residues. Here the CDR3 DNA reads TGTGCCAGCAGTTTAACGTATACGCAGTATTTT. This gives the protein CASSLTYTQYF.

The genes are TRBV19 and TRBJ1-5; unclear D gene. With 3 bases removed from V and 5 bases from J, the gap between germline ends came to 8 bases. This CDR3 contains 13 residues. Germline-derived CDR1 and CDR2 are LNHDA and SQIVND (reference sequence). The chain's CDR3 is CASSIWTDQPQHF. Written as DNA, the CDR3 is TGTGCCAGTAGTATTTGGACTGATCAGCCCCAGCATTTT.

The chain couples TRBV20-1 to TRBJ1-1; D remains ambiguous. CDR3 length equals 13 residues. Trimming took off 4 bases at V and 3 bases at J, with 12 bases between the two ends. Germline assignment: CDR1 DFQATT and CDR2 SNEGSKA (reference sequence). In nucleotides, the CDR3 is TGCAGTGCTACCGGCCCCCGCTACACTGAAGCTTTCTTT. Its translation: CSATGPRYTEAFF.

This chain links TRBV6-5 with TRBJ2-7; D could derive from TRBD1 or TRBD2 (6 bases each). This CDR3 is built from 15 residues. The germline gives CDR1 MNHEY, CDR2 SVGAGI. V dropped 2 bases and J dropped 1 base, with 12 bases sitting between them. Here the CDR3 reads CASSYGTGASYEQYF. The CDR3 DNA reads TGTGCCAGCAGTTACGGCACGGGGGCATCCTACGAGCAGTACTTC.